These T cell receptor beta chains were read from a single sample in a study of CD8 T cells in ankylosing spondylitis. TCRdb reprocessed the 5' RACE reads with MiXCR, giving one entry per CDR3 protein. The profile shows under 130,000 distinct CDR3 sequences, about 24% of them singletons. The sequencing sample was made of synovial fluid, either unsorted or a sorted T cell fraction (not recorded which). All receptors derive from a male donor with ankylosing spondylitis. Each CDR3 is given with its conserved first and last residue. Rows give clone size only sometimes, using once, few, many, or a class for an expanded clone.

clone_size	v_call	j_call	cdr3_aa
NA	TRBV9	TRBJ2-3	CASSAPGIGTDTQYF
many	TRBV29-1	TRBJ1-2	CSVTNPLEGAGYTF
few	TRBV20-1	TRBJ2-3	CSASPPYTQYF
NA	TRBV5-4	TRBJ2-5	CASSRRLAGVGETQYF
many	TRBV11-2	TRBJ1-2	CASSLTGLMGYGYTF
few	TRBV4-1	TRBJ2-1	CASSQGRLGRNNEQFF
NA	TRBV6-6	TRBJ2-7	CASSYKGSHEQYF
few	TRBV7-9	TRBJ2-1	CASSREAGAQSYNEQFF
NA	TRBV25-1	TRBJ2-3	CASSEFLGGRADTQYF
NA	TRBV4-2	TRBJ1-1	CASSQESPGAGRREDTEAFF
few	TRBV10-1	TRBJ1-5	CAYQTGRLNQPQHF
NA	TRBV7-9	TRBJ2-1	CASSLSIGNEQFF
NA	TRBV15	TRBJ1-1	CATAVQGGRMNTEAFF
NA	TRBV7-9	TRBJ2-1	CASSITSGEHSYEQFF
many	TRBV6-5	TRBJ1-2	CASSYPDRGQEGYTF
NA	TRBV3-1	TRBJ1-1	CASSPRRSEAFF
NA	TRBV14	TRBJ1-4	CASSQTDEKLFF
NA	TRBV20-1	TRBJ1-2	CSARDPPLDYGYTF
NA	TRBV10-3	TRBJ2-7	CAISTTVGLAGQHYEQYF
few	TRBV24-1	TRBJ2-2	CATSDPFDTGELFF
NA	TRBV6-5	TRBJ2-5	CASSYALTGLEETQYF
few	TRBV6-1	TRBJ1-1	CANQLGKDTEAFF
many	TRBV20-1	TRBJ2-2	CSAIGVRGDTGELFF
NA	TRBV30	TRBJ2-1	CAWSAGLSYNEQFF
NA	TRBV28	TRBJ1-1	CASSGRETEAFF
NA	TRBV20-1	TRBJ1-1	CVVSQGGTEAFF
many	TRBV11-2	TRBJ2-3	CASSLAETRFTDTQYF
few	TRBV3-1	TRBJ2-1	CASSPGTISEQFF
few	TRBV3-1	TRBJ1-2	CASSPETLAGDDYGYTF
many	TRBV2	TRBJ1-5	CASSGSGGSQPQHF
NA	TRBV3-1	TRBJ2-6	CASSQLSLGAGANVLTF
NA	TRBV11-2	TRBJ2-3	CASSLAPLAGANTQYF
few	TRBV5-1	TRBJ2-3	CASSLAGGALFGDTQYF
few	TRBV6-5	TRBJ1-3	CASSYPDSGNTIYF
many	TRBV10-3	TRBJ2-1	CAISESRSEQFF
few	TRBV7-2	TRBJ2-3	CASSTAGTLSTDTQYF
NA	TRBV5-1	TRBJ2-1	CASSQLGRKGENEQFF
few	TRBV28	TRBJ2-7	CASTGSVGAENEQYF
many	TRBV5-1	TRBJ2-1	CASKGTSGRSSYNEQFF
few	TRBV6-1	TRBJ2-7	CASTVVAGGNYEQYF
NA	TRBV3-1	TRBJ2-2	CASRSGTLNTGELFF
few	TRBV5-1	TRBJ1-5	CASSLGQGWDQPQHF
many	TRBV27	TRBJ2-1	CASSLKGGQGIGNEQFF
many	TRBV11-2	TRBJ1-2	CASSLERGNYGYTF
NA	TRBV5-1	TRBJ2-1	CASSPLSGPYNEQFF
NA	TRBV20-1	TRBJ2-6	CSASRGGANVLTF
NA	TRBV7-9	TRBJ2-1	CASSAINEQFF
few	TRBV7-9	TRBJ1-4	CASSHPGQGLEKLFF
NA	TRBV27	TRBJ2-5	CASRRGLAGGSGETQYF
few	TRBV27	TRBJ1-1	CASSHLAKAFF
NA	TRBV12-3/TRBV12-4	TRBJ2-5	CASSPQASGETQYF
NA	TRBV19	TRBJ1-1	CASSIGREAFF
few	TRBV24-1	TRBJ2-3	CATSGYRGLSTDTQYF